Each of the 30 T cell receptor beta chains below was sequenced from the same sample in a study of cytomegalovirus exposure and HLA in healthy donors. This PCR relied on a set of 60 Vbeta primers and 13 Jbeta primers. Profiled with immunoSEQ multiplex PCR; TCRdb holds only in-frame clones, not every one. Of some 160,000 clones listed, 84% are singletons. Input material: PBMCs. The receptors originated from a man between 50 and 59 years old in good health and CMV-seropositive.

The chain couples TRBV7-8 to TRBJ2-1; a possible D gene is TRBD2 (6 bases). The CDR3 is made up of 16 amino acids. With 7 bases removed from V and 1 base from J, the gap between germline ends came to 17 bases. In germline, CDR1 is SGHVS, CDR2 FQNEAQ. Written as DNA, the CDR3 is TGTGCCAGCAATAACCGCCTAGGGAGGTCCTACAATGAGCAGTTCTTC. As protein: CASNNRLGRSYNEQFF.

This chain joins TRBV2 and TRBJ1-2, with D possibly being TRBD1 (6 bases). The germline gives CDR1 SNHLY, CDR2 FYNNEI. This CDR3 has 15 residues. V gave up 3 bases and J gave up 6 bases, with 17 bases separating them. CDR3 nucleotides: TGTGCCAGCAGTGACGAGGGTCGGGCAGGGGATGGCTACACCTTC. This sequence encodes CASSDEGRAGDGYTF.

A single count supports this clone. CDR3: CASRGTGNTEAFF. The CDR3 DNA follows: TGTGCCAGCAGGGGGACAGGGAACACTGAAGCTTTCTTT. V and J are TRBV2 and TRBJ1-1; TRBD1 aligns across 8 bases. CDR1 is SNHLY and CDR2 is FYNNEI in the germline V gene. This CDR3 has 13 amino acids. V lost 6 bases and J lost 1; bases outside the gene matches: 1. The whole variable domain, filled in from reference TRBV2 and TRBJ1-1, reads EPEVTQTPSHQVTQMGQEVILRCVPISNHLYFYWYRQILGQKVEFLVSFYNNEISEKSEIFDDQFSVERPDGSNFTLKIRSTKLEDSAMYFCASRGTGNTEAFFGQGTRLTVV.

The gene calls are TRBV4-1 and TRBJ1-1, with 9 nucleotides matching TRBD1. CDR1 MGHRA and CDR2 YSYEKL come from the germline V gene. CDR3 length: 14 amino acids. J gave up 5 bases and V 3 bases, and 4 bases lay outside the gene matches. CDR3 nucleotide sequence: TGCGCCAGCAGCCAGGGACAGGGAAGGACTGAAGCTTTCTTT. Protein: CASSQGQGRTEAFF.

J is TRBJ1-5 and V is TRBV15; 8 bases are a match to TRBD1. With 2 bases clipped from V and 5 bases from J, the junction kept 17 bases outside the gene matches. Germline assignment: CDR1 LNHNV and CDR2 YYDKDF (reference sequence). The CDR3 is made up of 19 amino acids. The CDR3 bases are TGTGCCACCAGCAGACACCTGGGCGGACAGGGAAGGTCCGATCAGCCCCAGCATTTT. Protein product: CATSRHLGGQGRSDQPQHF.

The chain joins TRBV18 to TRBJ2-4; D might be TRBD2 (5 bases). Germline lookup yields CDR1 KGHSH and CDR2 LQKENI. Trimming took 5 bases from V and 3 from J, leaving 14 bases between them. This CDR3 is built from 15 residues. The CDR3 coding sequence is TGTGCCAGCTCAAAGGTCCCTGAGGGCAAAAACATTCAGTACTTC. Translated, it gives CASSKVPEGKNIQYF. The full variable domain, rest sourced from reference TRBV18 and TRBJ2-4, is NAGVMQNPRHLVRRRGQEARLRCSPMKGHSHVYWYRQLPEEGLKFMVYLQKENIIDESGMPKERFSAEFPKEGPSILRIQQVVRGDSAAYFCASSKVPEGKNIQYFGAGTRLSVL.

The chain combines TRBV6-6 with TRBJ1-1; D gene unclear. CDR1 MNHNY and CDR2 SVGAGI come from the germline V gene (reference sequence). V was clipped by 5 bases and J by 6 bases, with 10 bases between them. This CDR3 has 12 residues. CDR3 bases: TGTGCCAGCAGTCGTTTCGAGGCTGAAGCTTTCTTT. As protein: CASSRFEAEAFF.

This chain uses TRBV7-8 with TRBJ2-1, with a weak D call TRBD2 (6 bases). Germline V gives CDR1 SGHVS, CDR2 FQNEAQ. The CDR3 runs to 14 residues. Trimming removed 5 bases at V and 4 bases at J, with 12 bases between. CDR3 residues: CASSQGAGYNEQFF. The CDR3 bases are TGTGCCAGCAGCCAAGGGGCGGGGTACAATGAGCAGTTCTTC.

The chain joins TRBV27 to TRBJ1-1; 7 nucleotides match TRBD1. Trimming at V came to 4 bases and at J to 1 base, leaving 12 bases not matched to a gene. Germline assignment: CDR1 MNHEY and CDR2 SMNVEV (reference sequence). This CDR3 is built from 17 residues. The DNA for the CDR3 is TGTGCCAGCAGTTCGAAAATTCGGGACAGATCGAACACTGAAGCTTTCTTT. Translated, it gives CASSSKIRDRSNTEAFF.

The sample holds one count of this clone. The V gene is TRBV7-9, the J gene TRBJ2-7; 7 bases are a match to TRBD1. V lost 1 base and J lost 2; bases outside the gene matches: 11. The CDR3 length is 17 residues. From germline, CDR1 is SEHNR and CDR2 FQNEAQ (reference sequence). CDR3 protein: CASSLGPDRASPYEQYF. CDR3 DNA sequence: TGTGCCAGCAGCTTAGGGCCCGACAGGGCTTCCCCCTACGAGCAGTACTTC. Supplemented by reference TRBV7-9 and TRBJ2-7, the full variable domain reads DTGVSQNPRHKITKRGQNVTFRCDPISEHNRLYWYRQTLGQGPEFLTYFQNEAQLEKSRLLSDRFSAERPKGSFSTLEIQRTEQGDSAMYLCASSLGPDRASPYEQYFGPGTRLTVT.

The V call is TRBV29-1, the J call TRBJ2-7; D perhaps matches TRBD2 (5 bases). Germline lookup yields CDR1 SQVTM and CDR2 ANQGSEA. V gave up 1 base and J gave up 12 bases, with 19 bases separating them. CDR3 size: 13 residues. The CDR3 DNA is TGCAGCGTTGAAGGGGCGGCCCGTAAGCGGCGGTACTTC. Translated: CSVEGAARKRRYF.

The chain links TRBV7-8 to TRBJ2-1; D possibly corresponds to TRBD2 (6 bases). The CDR3 covers 14 residues. Trimming removed 0 bases at V and 7 bases at J, with 10 bases between. CDR1 and CDR2 from the germline V gene are SGHVS and FQNEAQ. The CDR3 region is CASSLAWRENEQFF. The CDR3, as DNA: TGTGCCAGCAGCTTAGCTTGGAGGGAGAATGAGCAGTTCTTC. Based on the CDR3 plus reference TRBV7-8 and TRBJ2-1, the full variable domain is GAGVSQSPRYKVAKRGQDVALRCDPISGHVSLFWYQQALGQGPEFLTYFQNEAQLDKSGLPSDRFFAERPEGSVSTLKIQRTQQEDSAVYLCASSLAWRENEQFFGPGTRLTVL.

The chain recombines TRBV7-9 with TRBJ1-1, with a possible D match to TRBD1 (5 bases). Germline V gene sequence: CDR1 SEHNR, CDR2 FQNEAQ (reference sequence). The CDR3 runs to 15 residues. Trimming pared 5 bases from V and 0 bases from J, leaving 13 bases between. CDR3 in amino acids: CASSDLRVMNTEAFF. The CDR3 region has the DNA TGTGCCAGCAGCGACCTCAGGGTGATGAACACTGAAGCTTTCTTT.

V gene TRBV5-1 combines with J gene TRBJ1-1; TRBD1 is a possible D gene (6 bases). The CDR3 has 14 amino acids. The germline V and J ends were trimmed by 0 bases and 3 bases, with 9 bases remaining between them. Germline CDR1 is SGHRS and CDR2 is YFSETQ. The CDR3 DNA is TGCGCCAGCAGCTTGGGGCAGGGGTACACTGAAGCTTTCTTT. Translating it yields CASSLGQGYTEAFF.

The rearrangement links TRBV18 to TRBJ1-2; no clear D gene. The V gene lost 3 bases and the J gene lost 8 bases, with 19 bases spanning the gap. CDR1 and CDR2 (germline): KGHSH, LQKENI. CDR3 length equals 15 residues. CDR3 protein: CASSPGGNTAYGYTF. CDR3 sequence (DNA): TGTGCCAGCTCACCTGGCGGGAATACCGCATACGGCTACACCTTC.

This clone was seen only a few times. In nucleotides, the CDR3 is TGTGCCAGCAGCCGGGGGTTCACCGGGGAGCTGTTTTTT. Amino acid sequence: CASSRGFTGELFF. The V call is TRBV5-5, the J call TRBJ2-2; D is possibly TRBD2 (6 bases). Deletions cut 4 bases from V and 4 bases from J, with 8 bases between. The CDR3 contains 13 residues. Germline values: CDR1 SGHKS, CDR2 YYEKEE (reference sequence).

This clone has a handful of counts. The genes are TRBV19 and TRBJ2-3; weak D call: TRBD1 (6 bases). Germline V gene data show CDR1 as LNHDA and CDR2 as SQIVND (reference sequence). This CDR3 region has 14 residues. V was clipped by 3 bases and J by 6 bases, with 13 bases between them. The CDR3 nucleotides read TGTGCCAGTAGTATTAGGGGGTCGGCGGATACGCAGTATTTT. It encodes CASSIRGSADTQYF. The variable domain in full, completed from reference TRBV19 and TRBJ2-3, reads DGGITQSPKYLFRKEGQNVTLSCEQNLNHDAMYWYRQDPGQGLRLIYYSQIVNDFQKGDIAEGYSVSREKKESFPLTVTSAQKNPTAFYLCASSIRGSADTQYFGPGTRLTVL.

This clone was counted a few times. The CDR3 loop reads CASSWTNRRSNEQFF. In DNA, the CDR3 is TGTGCCAGCAGTTGGACCAACAGGCGTTCCAATGAGCAGTTCTTC. The rearrangement links TRBV28 to TRBJ2-1, with D tentatively TRBD1 (5 bases). Germline V lookup: CDR1 MDHEN, CDR2 SYDVKM. The CDR3 loop spans 15 amino acids. Trimming pared 4 bases from V and 6 bases from J, leaving 16 bases between. The full variable domain, its missing parts supplied by reference TRBV28 and TRBJ2-1, is DVKVTQSSRYLVKRTGEKVFLECVQDMDHENMFWYRQDPGLGLRLIYFSYDVKMKEKGDIPEGYSVSREKKERFSLILESASTNQTSMYLCASSWTNRRSNEQFFGPGTRLTVL.

The chain joins TRBV27 to TRBJ1-4, with 8 bases lining up with TRBD1. V lost 7 bases and J lost 5; bases outside the gene matches: 9. The length of the CDR3 is 15 residues. Germline-derived CDR1 and CDR2 are MNHEY and SMNVEV (reference sequence). The CDR3 DNA reads TGTGCCAGCAAAATCTGGGGGACAGGAAATGAAAAACTGTTTTTT. It is translated as CASKIWGTGNEKLFF. Supplemented by reference TRBV27 and TRBJ1-4, the full variable domain reads EAQVTQNPRYLITVTGKKLTVTCSQNMNHEYMSWYRQDPGLGLRQIYYSMNVEVTDKGDVPEGYKVSRKEKRNFPLILESPSPNQTSLYFCASKIWGTGNEKLFFGSGTQLSVL.

This clone was observed a few times. The chain employs TRBV7-3 and TRBJ1-1, with 8 bases that match TRBD1. V trimming: 5 bases; J trimming: 7 bases; junction bases outside the gene matches: 12. Germline V gene data show CDR1 as SGHTA and CDR2 as FQGTGA. This CDR3 has 15 residues. The DNA for the CDR3 is TGTGCCAGCAGCCGCTCCCCTCGGACAGGGAGTGAAGCTTTCTTT. Residues: CASSRSPRTGSEAFF.

The V gene is TRBV4-1, the J gene TRBJ2-5; D possibly corresponds to TRBD2 (7 bases). The CDR3 length is 18 residues. Deletions cut 2 bases from V and 5 bases from J, with 24 bases between. CDR1 MGHRA and CDR2 YSYEKL come from the germline V gene. The CDR3 nucleotides are TGCGCCAGCAGCCAAAGGGGACATGCGGGGGACCTCACGGAGACCCAGTACTTC. Residues: CASSQRGHAGDLTETQYF.

The chain uses TRBV5-1 and TRBJ2-3, with 11 positions matching TRBD2. Germline V gene data show CDR1 as SGHRS and CDR2 as YFSETQ. Germline trimming cut 0 bases from V and 0 bases from J; bases unmatched to any gene: 3. The CDR3 runs 17 residues. CDR3 DNA: TGCGCCAGCAGCTTGGGGCTAGCGGGAGGCAGCACAGATACGCAGTATTTT. This gives the protein CASSLGLAGGSTDTQYF.

A word on this clone: The sample carries other DNA sequences with the same CDR3. The J gene is TRBJ2-7, the V gene TRBV6-1, with 9 bases fitting TRBD1. The CDR3 covers 14 residues. V trimming: 6 bases; J trimming: 2 bases; junction bases outside the gene matches: 5. Per the germline V gene, CDR1 is MNHNS and CDR2 is SASEGT. This CDR3 reads CASSPGTGPYEQYF. CDR3 sequence (DNA): TGTGCCAGCAGCCCCGGGACAGGGCCCTACGAGCAGTACTTC.

The chain uses TRBV21-1 and TRBJ2-1; the table's D call of TRBD2 was not tested on the DNA. TRBV21-1 represents a pseudogene. The CDR3 sequence is 11 residues long. This CDR3 reads CASSRTGLGFF. The CDR3 DNA is TGTGCCAGCAGCAGGACTGGTTTGGGGTTCTTC.

This clone turned up a few times. The chain uses TRBV6-6 and TRBJ1-2; no definite D call. The CDR3 contains 16 residues. Germline CDR1 reads MNHNY; CDR2 reads SVGAGI (reference sequence). V was cut by 2 bases and J by 7 bases, with 20 bases left in between. The CDR3 bases are TGTGCCAGCAGTTACCCACCCCCCGCAGCCTCGGGTGGCTACACCTTC. Its protein product is CASSYPPPAASGGYTF.

The V call is TRBV6-1, the J call TRBJ2-3; 9 bases map to TRBD2. The CDR3 has 17 amino acids. Germline assignment: CDR1 MNHNS and CDR2 SASEGT. Trimming cost V 1 base and J 0 bases; bases outside gene matches: 5. The CDR3, as DNA: TGTGCCAGCAGTGAAGGGCGACTAGCGGCTAGCACAGATACGCAGTATTTT. This codes for CASSEGRLAASTDTQYF.

This chain connects TRBV7-9 to TRBJ1-6; TRBD1 matches 7 bases. From germline, CDR1 is SEHNR and CDR2 FQNEAQ (reference sequence). This CDR3 region has 14 residues. V lost 1 base and J lost 9; bases outside the gene matches: 3. CDR3 sequence reads: CASSLGQGGSPLHF. CDR3 coding DNA: TGTGCCAGCAGCTTAGGACAGGGCGGTTCACCCCTCCACTTT.

This clone came up once. CDR3 nucleotides: TGTGCCAGCAGTCTCGGACAGCGGCTGAACACTGAAGCTTTCTTT. This translates into CASSLGQRLNTEAFF. The V and J genes are TRBV5-4 and TRBJ1-1, with D possibly being TRBD1 (6 bases). V was pared by 5 bases and J by 0 bases, with 14 bases between. The CDR3 extends over 15 amino acids. The V gene's germline CDR1 is SGHNT and CDR2 YYREEE (reference sequence).

The table lists this clone with a few counts. CDR3 sequence reads: CASSADGGYGYTF. The CDR3 DNA reads TGTGCCAGCAGTGCCGATGGCGGTTATGGCTACACCTTC. The chain combines TRBV2 with TRBJ1-2; D is unresolved. The CDR3 spans 13 residues. The germline V and J ends were trimmed by 4 bases and 5 bases, with 11 bases remaining between them. Germline CDR1 reads SNHLY; CDR2 reads FYNNEI.

Here the CDR3 DNA reads TGCGCCAGCAGTCTGGGCCATGAAGCTTTCTTT. It codes for CASSLGHEAFF. The chain joins TRBV10-2 to TRBJ1-1; no clear D. Trimming removed 5 bases at V and 7 bases at J, with 8 bases between. CDR1 and CDR2 from the germline V gene are WSHSY and SAAADI. The CDR3 runs to 11 residues.